This entry lists 8 T cell receptor beta chains sequenced from one sample in a study of graft-versus-host responses after intestinal transplantation. TCRdb's table, derived via immunoSEQ multiplex PCR, lists solely in-frame clones and lacks some. This sample has about 130,000 clones, with 85% to 95% found just once. Antigen specificity for these receptors is unknown. This sample comprised unstimulated CD4+ T cells sorted from spleen or lymph node cells, obtained before intestinal transplant. These receptors were collected from a human donor who received an intestinal transplant.

The rearrangement joins TRBV13 to TRBJ1-1; 7 bases map to TRBD1. V shed 4 bases and J 1 base; nucleotides not matched to a gene: 3. Germline V gene sequence: CDR1 PRHDT, CDR2 FYEKMQ (reference sequence). The CDR3 is 14 amino acids. CDR3 nucleotides: TGTGCCAGCAGCTCACGGACAGGGAACACTGAAGCTTTCTTT. This codes for CASSSRTGNTEAFF.

The chain employs TRBV18 and TRBJ2-7; 9 nucleotides agree with TRBD1. The V and J ends lost 3 bases and 2 bases, in that order; junction bases with no gene match: 8. The CDR3 is made up of 16 amino acids. Germline V gene lookup returns CDR1 KGHSH and CDR2 LQKENI. This CDR3 is CASSPTGTGLAYEQYF. The DNA of the CDR3 is TGTGCCAGCTCACCCACTGGGACAGGGCTCGCCTACGAGCAGTACTTC.

This clone is a singleton in its sample. The rearrangement joins TRBV19 to TRBJ1-2; TRBD1 is a possible D gene (6 bases). Trimming removed 6 bases from V and 4 bases from J, with 15 bases in between. The CDR3 totals 14 residues. Germline CDR1 is LNHDA and CDR2 is SQIVND (reference sequence). CDR3 sequence reads: CASRELDRPYGYTF. The CDR3 DNA reads TGTGCCAGTAGGGAACTCGACAGGCCCTATGGCTACACCTTC.

This clone showed up just once. The gene calls are TRBV14 and TRBJ1-1, with 9 bases fitting TRBD1. Unmatched junction bases numbered 7, after V lost 0 bases and J lost 2 bases. The CDR3 runs 17 residues. Per germline, CDR1 SGHDN and CDR2 FVKESK. CDR3: CASSQDSGTGSNTEAFF. CDR3 DNA sequence: TGTGCCAGCAGCCAAGATTCCGGGACAGGGTCAAACACTGAAGCTTTCTTT.

This chain uses TRBV9 with TRBJ2-1; 9 nucleotides agree with TRBD2. The CDR3 has 15 amino acids. Germline CDR1 SGDLS, CDR2 YYNGEE. V was clipped by 4 bases and J by 0 bases; unmatched bases: 2. The CDR3 DNA is TGTGCCAGCAGCATTAGCGGGAGCTCCTACAATGAGCAGTTCTTC. Translating it yields CASSISGSSYNEQFF.

V gene TRBV14 combines with J gene TRBJ2-3; no definite D call. CDR3 length equals 19 residues. CDR1 is SGHDN and CDR2 is FVKESK in the germline V gene. Trimming stripped 4 bases from V and 0 bases from J, with 23 bases between. CDR3 sequence reads: CASSPTPGGTTLSTDTQYF. In DNA form, the CDR3 reads TGTGCCAGCAGCCCCACCCCTGGCGGAACAACCCTAAGCACAGATACGCAGTATTTT.

This chain connects TRBV5-6 to TRBJ1-6; maybe TRBD1 (5 bases). This CDR3 spans 15 amino acids. Germline values: CDR1 SGHDT, CDR2 YYEEEE. V was cut by 3 bases and J by 2 bases, with 9 bases left in between. The CDR3 DNA reads as TGTGCCAGCAGCTCGTGGGGACCCTATAATTCACCCCTCCACTTT. Protein: CASSSWGPYNSPLHF. The whole variable domain, filled in from reference TRBV5-6 and TRBJ1-6, reads DAGVTQSPTHLIKTRGQQVTLRCSPKSGHDTVSWYQQALGQGPQFIFQYYEEEERQRGNFPDRFSGHQFPNYSSELNVNALLLGDSALYLCASSSWGPYNSPLHFGNGTRLTVT.

This chain connects TRBV7-2 to TRBJ2-7, with TRBD2 matching 11 bases. The CDR3 consists of 14 residues. Germline assignment: CDR1 SGHTA and CDR2 FQGNSA. The trim removed 5 bases at V and 4 bases at J, leaving 4 bases unmatched. CDR3: CASSASSGRYEQYF. CDR3 in DNA: TGTGCCAGCAGCGCGTCTAGCGGGAGGTACGAGCAGTACTTC. The whole variable domain, filled in from reference TRBV7-2 and TRBJ2-7, reads GAGVSQSPSNKVTEKGKDVELRCDPISGHTALYWYRQSLGQGLEFLIYFQGNSAPDKSGLPSDRFSAERTGGSVSTLTIQRTQQEDSAVYLCASSASSGRYEQYFGPGTRLTVT.